By proportion, the clone carrying this T cell receptor beta chain is medium-sized. Its cognate antigen is unknown. One heparinised blood draw averaging approximately 100 mL was given by each donor. The sequenced template was cDNA made from the entire isolated RNA. Method: immunoSEQ multiplex PCR; TCRdb's copy keeps in-frame clones and lacks some. In the table there are roughly 300,000 clones, roughly 9% of which are singletons. This sample was included in a study of beta chain features in type 1 diabetes. Overall study findings and caveats: A moderate, significant TCRB CDR3 shortening appeared in type 1 diabetes across four CD4+ subsets.

The length of the CDR3 is 13 residues. Trimming took 10 bases from V and 4 from J, leaving 16 bases between them. CDR1 ENHRY and CDR2 SYGVKD come from the germline V gene. This chain links TRBV10-3 with TRBJ1-2; D gene unclear. The sequenced sample consisted of central memory CD4+ T cells from blood. The sequence was obtained from a man aged 25-45 years with type 1 diabetes. CDR3 sequence (DNA): TGTGCCAGTGCCCTGGACGGAGGCTATGGCTACACCTTC. Amino acid sequence: CASALDGGYGYTF.